The 2 T cell receptor beta chains in this list originate from one sample, sequenced in a study of human T cells and chemical hapten exposure. Time point meaning: patch test 3, about 24 weeks after DPC sensitization. As to treatment: therapeutic diphenylcyclopropenone sensitization with weekly scalp DPC. TCRdb re-called the RACE reads through MiXCR, storing one row per CDR3 protein. The sample shows about 190,000 distinct CDR3 sequences, about 25% of them seen only once. Specimen: whole blood, collected in connection with sensitization to the hapten diphenylcyclopropenone (DPC). These TCRs come from a woman in her forties with alopecia areata. Some clones in this sample may be carry-over from other donors' samples.

This clonotype appeared many times. This sequence joins TRBV4-3 and TRBJ1-2; perhaps TRBD1 as D (5 bases). This CDR3 spans 15 amino acids. Germline CDR1 is LGHNA and CDR2 is YSLEER. V lost 0 bases and J 3 bases, leaving 11 bases between the germline ends. The CDR3 here is CASSQEGEGYYGYTF. In DNA form, the CDR3 reads TGCGCCAGCAGCCAAGAGGGGGAGGGCTACTATGGCTACACCTTC.

This clonotype was recorded a few times. The chain couples TRBV6-2 or TRBV6-3 to TRBJ2-7; the D is unclear. V lost 1 base and J 2 bases, leaving 3 bases between the germline ends. The CDR3 contains 12 residues. CDR1 and CDR2 from the germline V gene are MNHEY and SVGEGT. In DNA, the CDR3 is TGTGCCAGCAGTTACTGGGCCTACGAGCAGTACTTC. This codes for CASSYWAYEQYF.